This T cell receptor (beta chain) appears in the sequencing data of a study of blood T cell repertoires in COVID-19. Original analysis: Amplification from reference gene primers served as the basis for estimated nucleated cell counts. Assay used: immunoSEQ multiplex PCR; TCRdb lists only in-frame clones, some missing. V, J and clone size reflect that table, while D and trimming were determined from the DNA. The table shows about 180,000 clones, with more than 70% occurring only once. The sequence was collected from a middle-aged man who had recovered from COVID-19. The sample consisted of PBMCs or T cells enriched from blood (not recorded which).

CDR3 nucleotides: TGTGCCTGGTCCCAACAGGATGAAGCTTTCTTT. Its translation is CAWSQQDEAFF. The chain carries TRBV30 and TRBJ1-1; a possible D gene is TRBD1 (5 bases). Between the trimmed V and J ends, which lost 5 bases and 7 bases, there was a span of 11 bases. This CDR3 has 11 residues. Germline loops: CDR1 GTSNPN, CDR2 SVGIG (reference sequence). The full variable domain, rest sourced from reference TRBV30 and TRBJ1-1, is SQTIHQWPATLVQPVGSPLSLECTVEGTSNPNLYWYRQAAGRGLQLLFYSVGIGQISSEVPQNLSASRPQDRQFILSSKKLLLSDSGFYLCAWSQQDEAFFGQGTRLTVV.